This is a list of T cell receptor beta chains from one sample in a study of monozygotic twins with cystic fibrosis. TCRdb keeps only in-frame clones here, not all; method: immunoSEQ multiplex PCR. Found here are approximately 21,000 clones, approximately 90% of them singletons; the top ten hold roughly 1.2%. Sequenced: blood. These receptors were taken from a young woman with cystic fibrosis. CDR3s leave out the opening cysteine and the closing phenylalanine or tryptophan. Fields, in order: clone size, J gene, V gene, CDR3 protein. Clone size is not always given. Where it is, it says once, few, many or a class for expanded clones.

size: .; J: TRBJ2-3; V: TRBV5-1; CDR3: ASSWGEGITDTQY
size: .; J: TRBJ2-7; V: TRBV5-1; CDR3: ASSQWTGRSSYEQY
size: .; J: TRBJ1-2; V: TRBV21-1; CDR3: ASSTKPGQLNGYT
size: .; J: TRBJ2-1; V: TRBV15; CDR3: ATSREDSGEGKF
size: .; J: TRBJ1-5; V: TRBV2; CDR3: ASSFDGGDQPQH
size: .; J: TRBJ2-6; V: TRBV7-2; CDR3: ASRTWVLQSGANVLT
size: .; J: TRBJ2-2; V: TRBV5-1; CDR3: ASSSTQTNTGELF
size: few; J: TRBJ1-2; V: TRBV2; CDR3: ASSAGTGNYGYT
size: .; J: TRBJ1-5; V: TRBV28; CDR3: ASRTGGSNQPQH
size: once; J: TRBJ1-4; V: TRBV25-1; CDR3: ATLGGLLEKLF
size: .; J: TRBJ2-2; V: TRBV15; CDR3: ATSRVSSGELF
size: once; J: TRBJ2-7; V: TRBV5-4; CDR3: ASSQDRMTPYEQY
size: .; J: TRBJ2-2; V: TRBV19; CDR3: ASSAQTGRGGELF
size: .; J: TRBJ2-7; V: TRBV27; CDR3: ASSLVSLGEALYEQY
size: .; J: TRBJ1-5; V: TRBV7-8; CDR3: ASSLSGTGVGQPQH
size: .; J: TRBJ2-1; V: TRBV11-3; CDR3: ASSLEGGNEQF
size: few; J: TRBJ2-7; V: TRBV29-1; CDR3: SVTTGYEQY
size: .; J: TRBJ2-5; V: TRBV10-3; CDR3: AISEGEAVRPYQETQY
size: .; J: TRBJ2-7; V: TRBV5-4; CDR3: ASSFGLAGTYEQY
size: .; J: TRBJ1-1; V: TRBV6-5; CDR3: ASRAGTEAF
size: few; J: TRBJ2-6; V: TRBV5-6; CDR3: ASSPSTGRTNVLT
size: .; J: TRBJ1-5; V: TRBV30; CDR3: AWSPRGGGRQPQH
size: .; J: TRBJ1-6; V: TRBV7-9; CDR3: ASSMTGSRSPLH
size: .; J: TRBJ1-3; V: TRBV6-5; CDR3: AGGDGVSGNTIY
size: few; J: TRBJ2-3; V: TRBV19; CDR3: ASRRSGGATDTQY
size: .; J: TRBJ2-1; V: TRBV6-6; CDR3: ASSYGGGADEQF
size: once; J: TRBJ1-1; V: TRBV11-2; CDR3: ASSLAGGVTEAF
size: .; J: TRBJ1-1; V: TRBV13; CDR3: ASRQGLPNTEAF
size: .; J: TRBJ1-2; V: TRBV7-2; CDR3: ASSLGQGAGYGYT
size: .; J: TRBJ2-7; V: TRBV6-5; CDR3: ASSSGPSGGQY
size: .; J: TRBJ2-7; V: TRBV2; CDR3: ASRDSLRGAPYEQY
size: .; J: TRBJ2-5; V: TRBV15; CDR3: ATSHEDRGQETQY
size: .; J: TRBJ2-5; V: TRBV29-1; CDR3: SVDAGLGETQY
size: .; J: TRBJ1-2; V: TRBV7-9; CDR3: ASSFTRGANYGYT
size: .; J: TRBJ2-7; V: TRBV4-1; CDR3: ASSPGLGLYEQY
size: few; J: TRBJ1-6; V: TRBV25-1; CDR3: ASSESRGRTSPLH
size: .; J: TRBJ2-7; V: TRBV13; CDR3: ASSPPSGEHYEQY
size: .; J: TRBJ1-5; V: TRBV7-2; CDR3: ATSEGAGTNQPQH
size: few; J: TRBJ1-5; V: TRBV2; CDR3: ASSAIAGNQPQH
size: once; J: TRBJ2-7; V: TRBV27; CDR3: ASSLKPPTVSPYEQY
size: .; J: TRBJ2-7; V: TRBV19; CDR3: ASKEVPAYEQY
size: few; J: TRBJ1-4; V: TRBV7-9; CDR3: ASSLGAEKLF
size: .; J: TRBJ2-3; V: TRBV6-1; CDR3: ASSLSTDTQY
size: .; J: TRBJ2-7; V: TRBV6-5; CDR3: ASSWRTSGSYEQY
size: .; J: TRBJ2-7; V: TRBV5-6; CDR3: ASSLIGQGAYEQY
size: .; J: TRBJ2-7; V: TRBV4-3; CDR3: ASSQGLPLLANYEQY
size: .; J: TRBJ1-1; V: TRBV7-6; CDR3: ASSLRGDVGTEAF
size: .; J: TRBJ1-2; V: TRBV6-1; CDR3: ASSEALQGRGYT